This entry is about one TCR beta chain. Its target is unknown. This record comes from a study of blood T cells in healthy people across ages. Study-wide findings and caveats: Naive T cell percentage by flow cytometry tracked strongly with beta diversity.

Then a second PCR, running roughly 7 to 11 cycles, was carried out with a sample-barcoded 5' primer and a J-beta primer mix. In TCRdb, the 5' RACE reads were re-called with MiXCR into one record per CDR3 protein. The sample carries a few hundred thousand distinct CDR3 sequences, 25% to 30% recorded once. The V gene's germline CDR1 is DFQATT and CDR2 SNEGSKA (reference sequence). The CDR3 contains 12 residues. Deletions cut 3 bases from V and 2 bases from J, with 7 bases between. Sample: blood. This sequence was found in a woman aged 70-85 years in good health. The chain links TRBV20-1 to TRBJ1-2, with D unclear. In DNA form, the CDR3 reads TGCAGTGCTAGTGATCCAAACTATGGCTACACCTTC. Protein product: CSASDPNYGYTF.